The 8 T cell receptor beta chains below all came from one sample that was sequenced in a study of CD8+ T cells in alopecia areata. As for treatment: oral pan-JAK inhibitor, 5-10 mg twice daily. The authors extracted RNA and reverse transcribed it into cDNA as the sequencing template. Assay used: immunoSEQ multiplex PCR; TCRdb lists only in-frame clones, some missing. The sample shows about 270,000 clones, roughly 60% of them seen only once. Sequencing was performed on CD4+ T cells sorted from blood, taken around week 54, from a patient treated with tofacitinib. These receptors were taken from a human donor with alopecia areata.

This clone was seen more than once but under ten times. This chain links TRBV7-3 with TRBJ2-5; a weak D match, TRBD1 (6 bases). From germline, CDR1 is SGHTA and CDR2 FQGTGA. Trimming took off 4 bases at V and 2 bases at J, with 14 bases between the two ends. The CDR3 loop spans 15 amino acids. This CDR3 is CASSYSGQSQETQYF. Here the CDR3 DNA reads TGTGCCAGCAGCTACTCGGGACAATCACAAGAGACCCAGTACTTC.

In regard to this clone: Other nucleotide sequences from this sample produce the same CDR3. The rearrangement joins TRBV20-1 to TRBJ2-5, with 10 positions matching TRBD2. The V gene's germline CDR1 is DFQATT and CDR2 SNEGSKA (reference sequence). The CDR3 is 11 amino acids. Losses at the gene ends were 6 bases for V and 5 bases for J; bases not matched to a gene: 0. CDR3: CSALAGETQYF. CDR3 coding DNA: TGCAGTGCACTAGCGGGGGAGACCCAGTACTTC.

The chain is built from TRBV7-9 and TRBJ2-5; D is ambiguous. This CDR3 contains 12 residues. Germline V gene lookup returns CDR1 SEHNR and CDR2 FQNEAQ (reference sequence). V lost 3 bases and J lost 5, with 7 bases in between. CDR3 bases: TGTGCCAGCAGCTTCCGGTTGGAGACCCAGTACTTC. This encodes CASSFRLETQYF. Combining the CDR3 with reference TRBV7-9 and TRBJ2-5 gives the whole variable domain DTGVSQNPRHKITKRGQNVTFRCDPISEHNRLYWYRQTLGQGPEFLTYFQNEAQLEKSRLLSDRFSAERPKGSFSTLEIQRTEQGDSAMYLCASSFRLETQYFGPGTRLLVL.

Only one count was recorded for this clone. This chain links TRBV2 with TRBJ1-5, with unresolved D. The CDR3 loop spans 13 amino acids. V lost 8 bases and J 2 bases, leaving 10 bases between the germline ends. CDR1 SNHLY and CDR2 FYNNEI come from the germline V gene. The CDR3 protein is CASRREGNQPQHF. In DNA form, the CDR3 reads TGTGCCAGCCGACGGGAGGGCAATCAGCCCCAGCATTTT.

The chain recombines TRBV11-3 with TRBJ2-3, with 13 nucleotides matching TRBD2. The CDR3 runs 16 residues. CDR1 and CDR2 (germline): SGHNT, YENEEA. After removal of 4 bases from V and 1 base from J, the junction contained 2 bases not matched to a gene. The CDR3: CASSSGLAGGTDTQYF. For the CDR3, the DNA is TGTGCCAGCAGCTCCGGACTAGCGGGGGGCACAGATACGCAGTATTTT.

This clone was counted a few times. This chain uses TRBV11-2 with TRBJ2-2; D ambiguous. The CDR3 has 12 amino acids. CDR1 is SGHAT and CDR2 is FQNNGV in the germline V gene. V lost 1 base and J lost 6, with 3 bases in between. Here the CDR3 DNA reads TGTGCCAGCAGCTTAGCGCCCGGGGAGCTGTTTTTT. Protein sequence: CASSLAPGELFF.

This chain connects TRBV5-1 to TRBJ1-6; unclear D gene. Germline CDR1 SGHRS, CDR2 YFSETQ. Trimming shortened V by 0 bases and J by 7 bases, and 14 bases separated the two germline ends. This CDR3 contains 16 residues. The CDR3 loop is CASSLAGPPENSPLHF. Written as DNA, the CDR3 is TGCGCCAGCAGCTTGGCCGGGCCCCCGGAAAATTCACCCCTCCACTTT.

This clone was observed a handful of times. This CDR3 is CASSSQIYNEQFF. The CDR3 nucleotides are TGTGCCAGCAGCTCTCAGATCTACAATGAGCAGTTCTTC. The chain links TRBV7-2 to TRBJ2-1; unclear D gene. V was trimmed by 4 bases and J by 3 bases, leaving 7 bases between them. CDR1 is SGHTA and CDR2 is FQGNSA in the germline V gene. The CDR3 contains 13 residues. Full variable domain (outside the CDR3, taken from reference TRBV7-2 and TRBJ2-1): GAGVSQSPSNKVTEKGKDVELRCDPISGHTALYWYRQSLGQGLEFLIYFQGNSAPDKSGLPSDRFSAERTGGSVSTLTIQRTQQEDSAVYLCASSSQIYNEQFFGPGTRLTVL.